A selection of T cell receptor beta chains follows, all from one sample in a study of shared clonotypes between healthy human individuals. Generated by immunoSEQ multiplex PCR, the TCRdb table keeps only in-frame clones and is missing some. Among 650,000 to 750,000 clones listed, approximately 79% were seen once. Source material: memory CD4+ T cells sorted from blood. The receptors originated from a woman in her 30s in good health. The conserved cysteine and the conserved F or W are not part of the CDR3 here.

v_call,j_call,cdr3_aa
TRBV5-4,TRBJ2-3,ASSGTSTHTQY
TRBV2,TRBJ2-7,ASSPFSEQY
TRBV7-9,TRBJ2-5,ASSLGTLGAQETQY
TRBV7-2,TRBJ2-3,ASSLVWGYADTQY
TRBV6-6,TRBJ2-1,ASSLDRRDRNEQF
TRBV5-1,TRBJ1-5,ASSLGEGPGWPQH
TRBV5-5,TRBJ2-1,ASSSPGYSPNEQF
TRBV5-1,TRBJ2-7,ASSPRSGVYEQY
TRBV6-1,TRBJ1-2,ASSEARTAYGYT
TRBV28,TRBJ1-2,ASSLGQEDYGYT
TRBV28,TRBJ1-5,ASSFRGINQPQH
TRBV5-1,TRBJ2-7,ASSLALGGNEQY
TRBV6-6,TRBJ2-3,ASLGLPTDTQY
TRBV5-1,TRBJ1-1,ASSARRGIDGEAF
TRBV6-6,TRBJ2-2,ASSYLAGNTGELF
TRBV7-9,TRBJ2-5,ASKRVGETQY
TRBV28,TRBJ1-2,ATSLGDGYT